This T cell receptor (beta chain) was found in a study of T cells in localized non-small cell lung cancer. The germline V and J ends were trimmed by 4 bases and 2 bases, with 15 bases remaining between them. The CDR3 covers 16 residues. Germline assignment: CDR1 LGHNA and CDR2 YSLEER. Method: immunoSEQ multiplex PCR; TCRdb's copy keeps in-frame clones and lacks some. The data contain tens of thousands of clones, more than 70% of them seen just once; the ten biggest clones take up roughly 9.5%. The chain combines TRBV4-3 with TRBJ1-5; possibly TRBD1 for D (5 bases). The receptor's source is a woman aged 40-70 years with stage III lung adenocarcinoma. The sequencing here drew on peripheral blood mononuclear cells, taken before any cancer treatment. The CDR3 region is CASSRDLRGGNQPQHF. The CDR3 DNA reads TGCGCCAGCAGCCGAGACTTAAGAGGGGGCAATCAGCCCCAGCATTTT.